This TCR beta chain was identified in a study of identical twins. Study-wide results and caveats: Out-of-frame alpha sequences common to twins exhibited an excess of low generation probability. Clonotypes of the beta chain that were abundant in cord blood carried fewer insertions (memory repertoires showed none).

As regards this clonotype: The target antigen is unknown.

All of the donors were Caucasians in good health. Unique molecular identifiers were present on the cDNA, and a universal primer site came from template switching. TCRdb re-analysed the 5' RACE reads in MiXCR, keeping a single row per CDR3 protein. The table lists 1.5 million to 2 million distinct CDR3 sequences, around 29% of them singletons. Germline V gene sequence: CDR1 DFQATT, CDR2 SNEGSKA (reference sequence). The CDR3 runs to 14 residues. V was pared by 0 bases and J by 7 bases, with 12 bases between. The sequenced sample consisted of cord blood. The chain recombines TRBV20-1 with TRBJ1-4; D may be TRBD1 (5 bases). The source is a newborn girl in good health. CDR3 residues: CSARDERGLEKLFF. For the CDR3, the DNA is TGCAGTGCTAGAGATGAACGGGGCCTTGAAAAACTGTTTTTT.